This TCR beta chain was sequenced during a study of blood T cells in healthy people across ages. For the second PCR, which ran for about 7 to 11 cycles, a sample-barcoded 5' primer and a J-beta primer mix were used. Each CDR3 protein is one row after TCRdb ran MiXCR on the 5' RACE reads. Here the sample spans around 1,000,000 distinct CDR3 sequences, about 25% being singletons. Overall study results and limits: The study found more naive CD4+ cells and higher diversity in long-lived than aged donors.

This clonotype was detected only a few times. The antigen remains undetermined. Trimming took off 2 bases at V and 7 bases at J, with 6 bases between the two ends. This CDR3 contains 12 residues. Germline CDR1 reads LGHNT; CDR2 reads FRNRAP. The same sample was also studied in work on T cells of mothers and their children. That paper notes: Samples were provided by three healthy Caucasian mothers and their six children. In related and unrelated pairs alike, thymic selection shapes TCR recombination output, with inherited differences minor.

What was sequenced was blood. The TCR comes from a girl aged 2 to 9 in good health. This chain links TRBV12-5 with TRBJ1-5; D not certain. CDR3 sequence reads: CASGLRGQPQHF. DNA of the CDR3: TGTGCTAGTGGTTTGCGAGGGCAGCCCCAGCATTTT. Variable domain in full (rest from reference TRBV12-5 and TRBJ1-5): DARVTQTPRHKVTEMGQEVTMRCQPILGHNTVFWYRQTMMQGLELLAYFRNRAPLDDSGMPKDRFSAEMPDATLATLKIQPSEPRDSAVYFCASGLRGQPQHFGDGTRLSIL.